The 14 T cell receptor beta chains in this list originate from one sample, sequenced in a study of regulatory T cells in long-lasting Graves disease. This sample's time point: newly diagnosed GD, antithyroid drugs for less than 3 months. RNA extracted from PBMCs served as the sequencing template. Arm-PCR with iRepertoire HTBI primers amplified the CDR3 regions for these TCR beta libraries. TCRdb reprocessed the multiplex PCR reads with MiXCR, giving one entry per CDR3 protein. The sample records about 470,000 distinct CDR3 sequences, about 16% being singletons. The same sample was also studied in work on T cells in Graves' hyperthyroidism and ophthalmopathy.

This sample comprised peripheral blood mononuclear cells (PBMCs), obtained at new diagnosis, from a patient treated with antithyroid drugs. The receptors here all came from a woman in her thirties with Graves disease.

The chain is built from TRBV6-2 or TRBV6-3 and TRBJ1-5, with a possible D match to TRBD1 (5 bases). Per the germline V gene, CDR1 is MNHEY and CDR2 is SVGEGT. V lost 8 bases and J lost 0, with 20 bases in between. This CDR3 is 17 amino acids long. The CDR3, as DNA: TGTGCCAGCCGGGACTCCGGTGCGGGATATAGCAATCAGCCCCAGCATTTT. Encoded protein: CASRDSGAGYSNQPQHF.

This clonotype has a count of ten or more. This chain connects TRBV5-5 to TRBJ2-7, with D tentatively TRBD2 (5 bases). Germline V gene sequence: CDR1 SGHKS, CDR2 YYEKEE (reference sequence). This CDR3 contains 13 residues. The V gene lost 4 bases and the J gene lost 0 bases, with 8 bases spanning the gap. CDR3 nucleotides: TGTGCCAGCAGCCCCCGGGACTCCTACGAGCAGTACTTC. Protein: CASSPRDSYEQYF.

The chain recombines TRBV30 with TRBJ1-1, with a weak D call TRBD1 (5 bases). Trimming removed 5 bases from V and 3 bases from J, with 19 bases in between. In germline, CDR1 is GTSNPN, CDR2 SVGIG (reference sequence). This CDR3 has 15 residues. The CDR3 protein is CAWDPVGGGDTEAFF. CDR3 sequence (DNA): TGTGCCTGGGATCCGGTGGGTGGAGGGGACACTGAAGCTTTCTTT.

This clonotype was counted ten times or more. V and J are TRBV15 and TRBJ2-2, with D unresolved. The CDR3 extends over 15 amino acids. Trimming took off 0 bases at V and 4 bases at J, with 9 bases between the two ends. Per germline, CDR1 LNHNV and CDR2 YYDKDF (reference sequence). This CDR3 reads CATSRDPGLTGELFF. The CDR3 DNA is TGTGCCACCAGCAGAGATCCTGGTCTCACCGGGGAGCTGTTTTTT.

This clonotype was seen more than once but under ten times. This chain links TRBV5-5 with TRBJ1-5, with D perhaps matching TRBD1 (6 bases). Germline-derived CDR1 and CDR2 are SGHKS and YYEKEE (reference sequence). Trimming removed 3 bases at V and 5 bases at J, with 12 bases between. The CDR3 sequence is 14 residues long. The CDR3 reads CASSSGAGDQPQHF. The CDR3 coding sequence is TGTGCCAGCAGCTCGGGGGCCGGGGATCAGCCCCAGCATTTT.

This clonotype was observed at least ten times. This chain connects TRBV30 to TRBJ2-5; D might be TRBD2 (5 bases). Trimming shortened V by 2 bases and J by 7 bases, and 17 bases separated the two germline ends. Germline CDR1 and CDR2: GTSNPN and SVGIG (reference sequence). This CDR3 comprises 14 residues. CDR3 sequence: CAWSKGKEAGTQYF. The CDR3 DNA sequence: TGTGCCTGGAGTAAAGGGAAGGAGGCGGGGACCCAGTACTTC.

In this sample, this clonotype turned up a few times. The CDR3 spells CATSDLREATQYF. The CDR3 DNA reads TGTGCCACCAGTGATTTGCGAGAGGCAACGCAGTATTTT. This chain connects TRBV24-1 to TRBJ2-3; D is undetermined. Germline loops: CDR1 KGHDR, CDR2 SFDVKD. Trimming left V 0 bases short and J 9 bases short, with 9 bases between. This CDR3 spans 13 amino acids.

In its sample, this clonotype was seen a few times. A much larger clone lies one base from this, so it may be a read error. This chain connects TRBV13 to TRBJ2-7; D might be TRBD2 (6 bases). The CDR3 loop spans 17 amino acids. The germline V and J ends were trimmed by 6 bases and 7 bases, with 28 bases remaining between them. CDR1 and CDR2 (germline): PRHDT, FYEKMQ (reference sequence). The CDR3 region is CASRILADPYAYNEQYF. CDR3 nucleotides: TGTGCCAGCAGGATTTTAGCGGATCCTTATGCCTACAATGAGCAGTACTTC.

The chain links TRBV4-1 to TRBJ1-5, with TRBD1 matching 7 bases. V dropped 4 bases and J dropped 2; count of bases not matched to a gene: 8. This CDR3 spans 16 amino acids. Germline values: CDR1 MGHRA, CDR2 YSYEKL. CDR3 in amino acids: CASSPLQGMGNQPQHF. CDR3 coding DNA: TGCGCCAGCAGCCCTTTACAGGGGATGGGCAATCAGCCCCAGCATTTT.

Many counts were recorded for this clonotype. The CDR3 coding sequence is TGTGCCAGCAGCGTGACTAGCGGTACGCAGTATTTT. It yields the protein CASSVTSGTQYF. The chain joins TRBV7-9 to TRBJ2-3; TRBD2 aligns across 9 bases. The CDR3 has 12 residues. Trimming removed 5 bases from V and 8 bases from J; junction bases left unmatched: 2. Germline V lookup: CDR1 SEHNR, CDR2 FQNEAQ (reference sequence).

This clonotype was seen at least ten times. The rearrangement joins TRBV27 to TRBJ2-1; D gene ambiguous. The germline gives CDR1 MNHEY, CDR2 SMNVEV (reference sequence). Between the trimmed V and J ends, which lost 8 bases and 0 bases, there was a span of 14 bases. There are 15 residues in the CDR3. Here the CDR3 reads CASFAGEFSYNEQFF. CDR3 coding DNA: TGTGCCAGCTTTGCCGGAGAGTTCTCCTACAATGAGCAGTTCTTC.

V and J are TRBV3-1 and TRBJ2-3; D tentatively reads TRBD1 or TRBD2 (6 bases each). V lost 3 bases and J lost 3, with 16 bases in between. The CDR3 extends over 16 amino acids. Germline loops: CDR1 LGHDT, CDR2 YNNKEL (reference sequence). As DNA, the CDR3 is TGTGCCAGCAGCCACCCTCGGGGGCAGGGGACAGATACGCAGTATTTT. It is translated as CASSHPRGQGTDTQYF.

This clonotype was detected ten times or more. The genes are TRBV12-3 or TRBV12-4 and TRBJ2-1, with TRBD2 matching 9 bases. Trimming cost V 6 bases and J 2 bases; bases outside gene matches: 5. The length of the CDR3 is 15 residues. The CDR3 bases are TGTGCCAGCAGCCGACTAGCGGTTACCTACAATGAGCAGTTCTTC. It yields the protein CASSRLAVTYNEQFF.

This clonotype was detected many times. In nucleotides, the CDR3 is TGCGCCAGCAGCCAGGGGAGAGATAGCGGGCAAACCTACAATGAGCAGTTCTTC. It is translated as CASSQGRDSGQTYNEQFF. The gene calls are TRBV5-1 and TRBJ2-1; TRBD2 is a possible D gene (7 bases). In germline, CDR1 is SGHRS, CDR2 YFSETQ. Trimming left V 4 bases short and J 2 bases short, with 22 bases between. The CDR3 is 18 amino acids.